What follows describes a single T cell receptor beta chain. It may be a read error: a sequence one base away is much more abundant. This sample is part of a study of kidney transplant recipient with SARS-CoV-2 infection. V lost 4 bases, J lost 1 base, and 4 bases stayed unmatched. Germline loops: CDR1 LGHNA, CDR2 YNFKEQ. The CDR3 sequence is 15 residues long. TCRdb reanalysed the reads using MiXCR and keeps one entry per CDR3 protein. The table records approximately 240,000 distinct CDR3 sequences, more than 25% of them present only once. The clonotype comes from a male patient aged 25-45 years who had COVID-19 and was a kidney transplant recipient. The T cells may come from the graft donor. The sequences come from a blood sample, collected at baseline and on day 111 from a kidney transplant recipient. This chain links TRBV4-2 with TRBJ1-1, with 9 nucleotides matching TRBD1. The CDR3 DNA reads TGTGCCAGCAGCCGGACAGGGGCCGAGAACACTGAAGCTTTCTTT. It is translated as CASSRTGAENTEAFF.